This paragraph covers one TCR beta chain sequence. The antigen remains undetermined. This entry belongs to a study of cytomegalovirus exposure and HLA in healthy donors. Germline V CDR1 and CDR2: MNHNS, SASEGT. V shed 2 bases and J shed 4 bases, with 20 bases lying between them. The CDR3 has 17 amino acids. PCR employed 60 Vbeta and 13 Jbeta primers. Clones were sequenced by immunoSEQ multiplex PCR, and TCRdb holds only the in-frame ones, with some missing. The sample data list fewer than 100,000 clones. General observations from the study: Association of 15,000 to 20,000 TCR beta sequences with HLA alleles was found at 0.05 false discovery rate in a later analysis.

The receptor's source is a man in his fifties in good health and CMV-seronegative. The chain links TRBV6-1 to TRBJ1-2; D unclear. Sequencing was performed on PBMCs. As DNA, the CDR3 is TGTGCCAGCAGTGAATATACTATGGGGAGGGATAGCTATGGCTACACCTTC. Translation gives CASSEYTMGRDSYGYTF.